Sequencing of this T cell receptor beta chain was carried out in a study of cytomegalovirus exposure and HLA in healthy donors. Turning to the study itself: Of all 400 or so donors who were genotyped, 75% to 90% belonged to the Caucasian-associated ancestry cluster.

PCR primers comprised 60 Vbeta and 13 Jbeta primers. Profiling relied on immunoSEQ multiplex PCR, and the TCRdb table lists in-frame clones only, not all of them. Found here are approximately 150,000 clones, about four fifths of them singletons; the top ten hold roughly 4.7%. The CDR3 covers 14 residues. V was clipped by 5 bases and J by 4 bases; unmatched bases: 8. Per germline, CDR1 PRHDT and CDR2 FYEKMQ (reference sequence). Whole-study findings and limits: With later analysis, a missense DCLRE1C variant became linked to TCR beta V- and J-gene trimming. Investigators reported 164 TCR beta chains as tied to cytomegalovirus. Another analysis was done later, and it associated around 16,000 TCR beta sequences with HLA alleles at 0.05 false discovery rate.

On this clone itself: The antigen is unknown.

The sample comprised PBMCs. The receptor was isolated from a man in his forties or fifties in good health and CMV-seronegative. This rearrangement joins TRBV13 to TRBJ2-7, with 7 nucleotides matching TRBD1. The chain's CDR3 is CASSTRDSQYEQYF. The DNA of the CDR3 is TGTGCCAGCAGCACCCGGGACAGTCAGTACGAGCAGTACTTC. Full variable domain (missing parts from reference TRBV13 and TRBJ2-7): AAGVIQSPRHLIKEKRETATLKCYPIPRHDTVYWYQQGPGQDPQFLISFYEKMQSDKGSIPDRFSAQQFSDYHSELNMSSLELGDSALYFCASSTRDSQYEQYFGPGTRLTVT.